Given below is one T cell receptor beta chain in context. Per the study methods: Quantification of nucleated cells was approximated via reference gene primer amplification. The protocol was immunoSEQ multiplex PCR, while the TCRdb copy is restricted to in-frame clones and leaves out a portion. D and trimming were read from the DNA, whereas the V and J calls and clone size are those reported in that table. The sample includes more than 65,000 clones, about 80% of them seen just once. These data are taken from a study of blood T cell repertoires in COVID-19. Background on the study: Spain, Italy and the United States supplied samples that represented acute and convalescent COVID-19. PBMCs, B-cell-depleted T cells, or T cells were the source of the cDNA or gDNA that made up the material.

Sequenced input: peripheral blood. The TCR was taken from a woman in her 70s with acute or convalescent COVID-19.

CDR3 sequence reads: CASSIPTENTEAFF. In nucleotides, the CDR3 is TGCGCCAGCAGCATCCCCACAGAGAACACTGAAGCTTTCTTT. This chain uses TRBV5-1 with TRBJ1-1; D gene ambiguous. The CDR3 is made up of 14 amino acids. The V end was cut by 4 bases, the J end by 1 base, with 11 bases between. Germline CDR1 is SGHRS and CDR2 is YFSETQ.